These T cell receptor beta chains were read from a single sample in a study of identical twins. TCRdb itself ran the 5' RACE reads through MiXCR, one entry per CDR3 protein. Of 470,000 or so distinct CDR3 sequences in the sample, 24% are singletons; the top ten hold 2.9%. The same specimen was also included in a second study, on T cells expressing NK-cell markers.

Sequencing was performed on CD4+ T cells sorted from blood. The source is a woman between 18 and 30 years old in good health. The CDR3 runs from the conserved cysteine through the conserved F or W. The D gene is left open where the match is weak. Size is stated for part of the rows, as once, few or many counts, or as a class when the clone is expanded.

V gene	D gene	clone size	J gene	CDR3 DNA	CDR3 protein
TRBV20-1	TRBD2	few	TRBJ2-1	TGCAGTGCCCCGGCGGGGGGGAGCTCCTACAATGAGCAGTTCTTC	CSAPAGGSSYNEQFF
TRBV6-2/TRBV6-3	-	many	TRBJ2-1	TGTGCCAGCAGTTATGGGGAGTACAATGAGCAGTTCTTC	CASSYGEYNEQFF
TRBV5-1	-	-	TRBJ2-7	TGCGCCAGCCAGTTGGCAGGCCGGGGCGAGCAGTACTTC	CASQLAGRGEQYF
TRBV6-5	-	-	TRBJ2-3	TGTGCCAGCAGTTACTCGGGGGCCCTAGGGGGTACAGATACGCAGTATTTT	CASSYSGALGGTDTQYF
TRBV20-1	TRBD2	-	TRBJ2-1	TGCAGTGCTCCCGCGGGGGTGGGGCTGAACAATGAGCAGTTCTTC	CSAPAGVGLNNEQFF
TRBV20-1	-	-	TRBJ2-7	TGCAGTGGGTCCAGGAACTACGAGCAGTACTTC	CSGSRNYEQYF
TRBV18	TRBD2	few	TRBJ2-3	TGTGCCAGCTCACCCAGGACTAGACAAACAGATACGCAGTATTTT	CASSPRTRQTDTQYF
TRBV2	-	-	TRBJ1-1	TGTGCCAGCAGGTCGACAAGGATGAACACTGAAGCTTTCTTT	CASRSTRMNTEAFF
TRBV11-3	-	few	TRBJ1-3	TGTGCCAGCAGCTGGACAGAAGGAAACACCATATATTTT	CASSWTEGNTIYF
TRBV4-3	TRBD2	few	TRBJ2-1	TGCGTCAGCAGCCAGGTCCCTAGCGGGGGAGCCAATGAGCAGTTCTTC	CVSSQVPSGGANEQFF
TRBV12-3/TRBV12-4	-	few	TRBJ1-1	TGTGCCAGCGGCCCCTTGAGCCCTGGGAACACTGAAGCTTTCTTT	CASGPLSPGNTEAFF
TRBV12-3/TRBV12-4	-	-	TRBJ2-7	TGTGCCAGCAGGTCGACCTCCACCTACGAGCAGTACTTC	CASRSTSTYEQYF
TRBV6-1	-	-	TRBJ1-2	TGTGCCAGCAGTGAGAGGGGCGACTATGGCTACACCTTC	CASSERGDYGYTF
TRBV29-1	TRBD1	few	TRBJ2-7	TGCAGCGTTGCGGGGACAGGCGAATACGAGCAGTACTTC	CSVAGTGEYEQYF
TRBV12-3/TRBV12-4	-	few	TRBJ1-5	TGTGCCAGCAGTGCAACCTATGGGAGCAATCAGCCCCAGCATTTT	CASSATYGSNQPQHF
TRBV20-1	TRBD2	-	TRBJ2-7	TGCAGTGCTAGTCCTAGCGGGGAGATCTACGAGCAGTACTTC	CSASPSGEIYEQYF
TRBV6-2/TRBV6-3	-	once	TRBJ1-1	TGTGCCAGCAGTTACGAGTGGGAGAACACTGAAGCTTTCTTT	CASSYEWENTEAFF
TRBV20-1	TRBD2	-	TRBJ2-6	TGCAGTGCTCCAGGGACTAGCGGGAGTCCCTCTGGGGCCAACGTCCTGACTTTC	CSAPGTSGSPSGANVLTF
TRBV12-3/TRBV12-4	TRBD2	few	TRBJ2-1	TGTGCCAGCAGTTTTAGGGGGGGGGCTAGCGGGAATGAGCAGTTCTTC	CASSFRGGASGNEQFF
TRBV7-9	-	-	TRBJ2-2	TGTGCCAGCAGCCCCCGACTCGGACCCACCGGGGAGCTGTTTTTT	CASSPRLGPTGELFF
TRBV12-3/TRBV12-4	-	few	TRBJ2-1	TGTGCCAGCAGTTTAAGGCGGACTTCCTACAATGAGCAGTTCTTC	CASSLRRTSYNEQFF
TRBV18	TRBD2	few	TRBJ2-7	TGTGCCAGCTCACTCGGACTAGCCACCGAGCAGTACTTC	CASSLGLATEQYF
TRBV7-7	TRBD1	-	TRBJ2-7	TGTGCTAGCAGCTTGGACAGGGGGGCCGAGCAGTACTTC	CASSLDRGAEQYF
TRBV29-1	-	-	TRBJ1-1	TGCAGCGTTGATCTTGGCAAGGTGTCGGCTGAAGCTTTCTTT	CSVDLGKVSAEAFF
TRBV5-1	-	-	TRBJ2-2	TGCGCCAGCAGCCCGATGGGGGCGGAGGGGACCGGGGAGCTGTTCTTT	CASSPMGAEGTGELFF
TRBV12-3/TRBV12-4	-	few	TRBJ1-2	TGTGCCAGCAGTTTTCGGCAGGGGAGTACCTTC	CASSFRQGSTF
TRBV29-1	-	few	TRBJ1-2	TGCAGCGTTGTTCCAGAACTGTCCTTC	CSVVPELSF
TRBV20-1	TRBD2	-	TRBJ2-3	TGCAGTGCCACGGGACTAGCGGGAGGCTCAGATACGCAGTATTTT	CSATGLAGGSDTQYF
TRBV6-5	-	few	TRBJ2-5	TGTGCCAGCAGTTACCCCGGACTACAAGAGACCCAGTACTTC	CASSYPGLQETQYF
TRBV11-2	-	-	TRBJ2-7	TGTGCCAGCAGGAGAATAGTGGGCTCCTACGAGCAGTACTTC	CASRRIVGSYEQYF
TRBV7-2	TRBD1	few	TRBJ1-4	TGTGCCAGCAGCTTGTGGACAGGGAATGAAAAACTGTTTTTT	CASSLWTGNEKLFF